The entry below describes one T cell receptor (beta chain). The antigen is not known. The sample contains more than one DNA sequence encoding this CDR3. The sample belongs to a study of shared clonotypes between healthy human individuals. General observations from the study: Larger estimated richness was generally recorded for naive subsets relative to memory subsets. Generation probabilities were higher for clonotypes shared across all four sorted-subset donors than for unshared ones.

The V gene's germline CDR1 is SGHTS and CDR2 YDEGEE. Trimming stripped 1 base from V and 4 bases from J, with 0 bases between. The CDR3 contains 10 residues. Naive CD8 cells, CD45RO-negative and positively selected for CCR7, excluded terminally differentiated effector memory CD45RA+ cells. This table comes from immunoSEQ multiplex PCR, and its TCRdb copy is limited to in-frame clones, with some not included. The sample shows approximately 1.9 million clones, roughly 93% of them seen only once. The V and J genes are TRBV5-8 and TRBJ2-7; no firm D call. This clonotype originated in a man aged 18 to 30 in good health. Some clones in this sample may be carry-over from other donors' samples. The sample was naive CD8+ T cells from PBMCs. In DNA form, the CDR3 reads TGTGCCAGCAGCTTGTACGAGCAGTACTTC. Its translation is CASSLYEQYF.